This T cell receptor beta chain was sequenced in a study of Ad26.COV2.S vaccination and SARS-CoV-2 variants. Background on the study: Intramuscular Ad26.COV2.S doses were given once or twice, 56 days apart.

Data came from immunoSEQ multiplex PCR; TCRdb stores just in-frame clones and leaves some out. This sample has roughly 300,000 clones, with approximately 86% found just once. Many counts were recorded for this clone. Regarding treatment: roughly 19 received Ad26.COV2.S at low or high dose, single or two shots; 5 received placebo; per-sample allocation not given. The investigators took samples on day 63 after the first vaccine or placebo injection. The V end was cut by 4 bases, the J end by 1 base, with 7 bases between. This CDR3 region has 13 residues. This chain uses TRBV12-3 or TRBV12-4 with TRBJ1-1; no clear D. The sequencing used peripheral blood, collected in a trial of Ad26.COV2.S vaccine versus placebo. This receptor was obtained from a person aged 18-60 years who received the Ad26.COV2.S COVID-19 vaccine or a placebo. CDR3 DNA sequence: TGTGCCAGCAGTTCCCCTACGAACACTGAAGCTTTCTTT. Protein: CASSSPTNTEAFF.